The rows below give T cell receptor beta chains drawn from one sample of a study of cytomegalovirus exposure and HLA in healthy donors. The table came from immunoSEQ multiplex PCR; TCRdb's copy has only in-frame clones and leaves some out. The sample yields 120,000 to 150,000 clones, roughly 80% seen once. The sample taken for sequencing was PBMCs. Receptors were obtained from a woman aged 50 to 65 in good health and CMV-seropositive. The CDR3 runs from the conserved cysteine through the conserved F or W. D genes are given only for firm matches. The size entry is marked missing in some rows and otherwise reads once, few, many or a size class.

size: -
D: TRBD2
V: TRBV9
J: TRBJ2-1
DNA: TGTGCCAGCAGCGTAGAGGGACTAGATTACAATGAGCAGTTCTTC
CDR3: CASSVEGLDYNEQFF

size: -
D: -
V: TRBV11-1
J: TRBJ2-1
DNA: TGTGCCAGCAGCTTGTACGTCTCGGCAGGCGCAAATGAGCAGTTCTTC
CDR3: CASSLYVSAGANEQFF

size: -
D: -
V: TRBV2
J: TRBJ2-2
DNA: TGTGCCAGCAGTGAAAGGCAGGGGTCGGGCACCGGGGAGCTGTTTTTT
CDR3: CASSERQGSGTGELFF

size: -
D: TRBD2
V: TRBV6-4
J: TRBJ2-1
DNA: TGTGCCAGCAGTAGGACTAGTGAGAATGAGCAGTTCTTC
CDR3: CASSRTSENEQFF

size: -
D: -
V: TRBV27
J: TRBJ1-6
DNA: TGTGCCAGCAGTCCCCGGAGGGGTTCCGGTTCACCCCTCCACTTT
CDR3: CASSPRRGSGSPLHF

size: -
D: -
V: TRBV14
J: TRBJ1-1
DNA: TGTGCCAGCAGACTGGGGAGTGGAGCACTCGGGAACACTGAAGCTTTCTTT
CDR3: CASRLGSGALGNTEAFF

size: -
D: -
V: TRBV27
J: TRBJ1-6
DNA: TGTGCCAGCAGTTTACTGAATTCACCCCTCCACTTT
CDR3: CASSLLNSPLHF

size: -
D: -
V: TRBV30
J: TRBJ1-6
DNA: TGTGCCTGGAGTCTCAGGGGCTCAAGGTCCTATAATTCACCCCTCCACTTT
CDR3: CAWSLRGSRSYNSPLHF

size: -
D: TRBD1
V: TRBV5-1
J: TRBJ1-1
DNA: TGCGCCAGCAGCGGTGATACAGGGGGCGCGATAGCTTTCTTT
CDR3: CASSGDTGGAIAFF

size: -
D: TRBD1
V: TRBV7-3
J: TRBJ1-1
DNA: TGTGCCAGCAGCCGAGGGACAGCAACTGAAGCTTTCTTT
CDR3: CASSRGTATEAFF

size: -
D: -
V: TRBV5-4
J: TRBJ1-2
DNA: TGTGCCAGCAGCTTATGGACCGGGAGGGGCTATGGCTACACCTTC
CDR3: CASSLWTGRGYGYTF

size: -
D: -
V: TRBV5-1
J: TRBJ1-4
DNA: TGCGCCAGCAGCTTGGCGGGCGGGGGCGGCGAAAAACTGTTTTTT
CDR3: CASSLAGGGGEKLFF

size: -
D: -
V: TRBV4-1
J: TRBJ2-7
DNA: TGCGCCAGCAGCCCCCTGCCGGCTGGAGCGGACGAGCAGTACTTC
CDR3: CASSPLPAGADEQYF

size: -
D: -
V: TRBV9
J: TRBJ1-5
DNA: TGTGCCAGCAGCGTAGGTCAGGGTATCGGTCAGCCCCAGCATTTT
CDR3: CASSVGQGIGQPQHF

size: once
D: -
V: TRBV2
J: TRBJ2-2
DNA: TGTGCCAGCAGCGGGAGCCGGTCCCTGTTTTTT
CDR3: CASSGSRSLFF

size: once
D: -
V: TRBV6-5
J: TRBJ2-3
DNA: TGTGCCAGCAGGAGGAGACCCACAGATACGCAGTATTTT
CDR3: CASRRRPTDTQYF

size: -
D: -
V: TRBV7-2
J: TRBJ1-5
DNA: TGTGCCAGCAGCCCGCAAACTTCGGGGCCCCAGCATTTT
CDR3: CASSPQTSGPQHF

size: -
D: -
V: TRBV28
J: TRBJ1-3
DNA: TGTGCCAGCGGGCAGGCAGGGGCTGGAAACACCATATATTTT
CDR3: CASGQAGAGNTIYF

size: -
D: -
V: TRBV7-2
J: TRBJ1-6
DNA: TGTGCCAGCAGCGGGAGTAATTCACCCCTCCACTTT
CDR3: CASSGSNSPLHF

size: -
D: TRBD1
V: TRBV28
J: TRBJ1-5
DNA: TGTGCCAGCAGTCCAGACAGGGGTCAGCCCCAGCATTTT
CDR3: CASSPDRGQPQHF

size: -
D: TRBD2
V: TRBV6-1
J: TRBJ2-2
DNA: TGTGCCAGCAGTGATCCTAGCGGGGTAGACACCGGGGAGCTGTTTTTT
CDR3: CASSDPSGVDTGELFF

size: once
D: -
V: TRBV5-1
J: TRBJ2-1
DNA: TGCGCCAGCAGCATTGAGGGATTGGCCAATGAGCAGTTCTTC
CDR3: CASSIEGLANEQFF

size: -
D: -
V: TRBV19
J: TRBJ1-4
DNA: TGTGCCAGTAGTCCAACCGCTTTTGCCGGAGGTGAAAAACTGTTTTTT
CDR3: CASSPTAFAGGEKLFF

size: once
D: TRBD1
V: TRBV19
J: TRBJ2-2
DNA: TGTGCCAGCACGGGACAGGGGTCCGGGGAGCTGTTTTTT
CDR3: CASTGQGSGELFF

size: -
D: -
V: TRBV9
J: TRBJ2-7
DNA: TGTGCCAGCAGCGTAGGTCAGGGCCAGGGCGAGCAGTACTTC
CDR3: CASSVGQGQGEQYF

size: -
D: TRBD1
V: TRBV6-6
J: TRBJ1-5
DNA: TGTGCCAGCAGTCCGGGGACAGCTAATAGCAATCAGCCCCAGCATTTT
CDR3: CASSPGTANSNQPQHF

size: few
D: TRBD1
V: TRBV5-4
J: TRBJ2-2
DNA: TGTGCCAGCAGCTCCCGGGACAGGGCCACCGGGGAGCTGTTTTTT
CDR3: CASSSRDRATGELFF

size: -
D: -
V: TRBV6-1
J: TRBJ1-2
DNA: TGTGCCAGCAGTGAAGCGGGGGGGCGGCGAGGCTACACCTTC
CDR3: CASSEAGGRRGYTF

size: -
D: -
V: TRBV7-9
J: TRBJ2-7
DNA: TGTGCCAGCAGCTTCGGACACCGCTACGAGCAGTACTTC
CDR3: CASSFGHRYEQYF

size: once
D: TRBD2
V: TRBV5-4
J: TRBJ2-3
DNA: TGTGCCAGCAGCGTGGGACTAGCGGGGGGAATTGGCGATACGCAGTATTTT
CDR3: CASSVGLAGGIGDTQYF

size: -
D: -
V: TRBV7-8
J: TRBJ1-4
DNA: TGTGCCAGCAGCTTAGCTGCGGGCAGGGACTATGAAAAACTGTTTTTT
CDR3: CASSLAAGRDYEKLFF

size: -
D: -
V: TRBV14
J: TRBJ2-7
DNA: TGTGCCAGCAGCCAATTGGGGGGCTACGAGCAGTACTTC
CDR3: CASSQLGGYEQYF

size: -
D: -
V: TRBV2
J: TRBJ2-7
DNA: TGTGCCAGCCTCCGGGACATAAGTAACGAGCAGTACTTC
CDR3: CASLRDISNEQYF

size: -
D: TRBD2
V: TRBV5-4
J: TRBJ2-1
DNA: TGTGCCAGCAGCTCTAGGACTAGCGGGGACCATGAGCAGTTCTTC
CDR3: CASSSRTSGDHEQFF

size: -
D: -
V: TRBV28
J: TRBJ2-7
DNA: TGTGCCAGCACTCAACAAAGGGAGCCCTACGAGCAGTACTTC
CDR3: CASTQQREPYEQYF

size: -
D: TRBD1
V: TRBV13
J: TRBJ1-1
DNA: TGTGCCAGCACCCGGGACAGGGGGAACACTGAAGCTTTCTTT
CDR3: CASTRDRGNTEAFF

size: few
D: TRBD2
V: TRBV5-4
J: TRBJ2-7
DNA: TGTGCCAGCAGCTTGCGTTACGGACTAGCGGACGAGCAGTACTTC
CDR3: CASSLRYGLADEQYF

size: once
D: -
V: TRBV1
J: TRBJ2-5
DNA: TGCACCAGCAGCCCCCACCAGATAGCGGGGGGGCTCGCGGAGACCCAGTACTTC
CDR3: CTSSPHQIAGGLAETQYF

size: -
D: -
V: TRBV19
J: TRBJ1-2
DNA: TGTGCCAGTAGTATTGTTTTGAGCGACTATGGCTACACCTTC
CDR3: CASSIVLSDYGYTF

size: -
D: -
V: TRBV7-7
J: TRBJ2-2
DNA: TGTGCTAGCACTCAAGGGGGGGACACCGGGGAGCTGTTTTTT
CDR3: CASTQGGDTGELFF

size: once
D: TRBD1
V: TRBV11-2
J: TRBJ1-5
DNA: TGTGCCAGCAGCTTTCAAGGGGGCGCCGGTCAGCCCCAGCATTTT
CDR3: CASSFQGGAGQPQHF

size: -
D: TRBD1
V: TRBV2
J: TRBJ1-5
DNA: TGTGCCAGCAGTGACCGAGGGGGCAGCAATCAGCCCCAGCATTTT
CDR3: CASSDRGGSNQPQHF

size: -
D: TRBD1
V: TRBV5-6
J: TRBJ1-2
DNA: TGTGCCAGCAGCTTGGCCCGTGATACAAGGGGGCTGGGGTATGGCTACACCTTC
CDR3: CASSLARDTRGLGYGYTF

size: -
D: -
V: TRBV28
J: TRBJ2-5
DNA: TGTGCCAGCAGGGTACAGGGAAATAGGGAGACCCAGTACTTC
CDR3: CASRVQGNRETQYF

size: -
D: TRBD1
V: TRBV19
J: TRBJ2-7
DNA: TGTGCCAGTAGCGACAGGGACGAGCAGTACTTC
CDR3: CASSDRDEQYF

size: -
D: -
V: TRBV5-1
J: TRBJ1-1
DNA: TGCGCCAGCAGCTTGGCCAGGGGAAGCATGAACACTGAAGCTTTCTTT
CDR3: CASSLARGSMNTEAFF

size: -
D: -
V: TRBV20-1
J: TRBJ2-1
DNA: TGCAGTGCGGGGCGGTACAATGAGCAGTTCTTC
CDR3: CSAGRYNEQFF

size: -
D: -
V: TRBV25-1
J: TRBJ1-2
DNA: TGTGCCAGCAGTGATTCAGGGGACTATGGCTACACCTTC
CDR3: CASSDSGDYGYTF

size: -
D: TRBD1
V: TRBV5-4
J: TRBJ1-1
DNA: TGTGCCAGCAGCGTAGAGGGGGCCACTGAAGCTTTCTTT
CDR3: CASSVEGATEAFF

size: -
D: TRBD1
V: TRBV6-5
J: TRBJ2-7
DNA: TGTGCCAGCAGCCGGGACAGGCTCTCCTACGAGCAGTACTTC
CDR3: CASSRDRLSYEQYF

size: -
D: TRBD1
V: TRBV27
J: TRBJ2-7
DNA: TGTGCCAGCAGTTTAGCCCCCGGGACAGGACAATACGAGCAGTACTTC
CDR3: CASSLAPGTGQYEQYF